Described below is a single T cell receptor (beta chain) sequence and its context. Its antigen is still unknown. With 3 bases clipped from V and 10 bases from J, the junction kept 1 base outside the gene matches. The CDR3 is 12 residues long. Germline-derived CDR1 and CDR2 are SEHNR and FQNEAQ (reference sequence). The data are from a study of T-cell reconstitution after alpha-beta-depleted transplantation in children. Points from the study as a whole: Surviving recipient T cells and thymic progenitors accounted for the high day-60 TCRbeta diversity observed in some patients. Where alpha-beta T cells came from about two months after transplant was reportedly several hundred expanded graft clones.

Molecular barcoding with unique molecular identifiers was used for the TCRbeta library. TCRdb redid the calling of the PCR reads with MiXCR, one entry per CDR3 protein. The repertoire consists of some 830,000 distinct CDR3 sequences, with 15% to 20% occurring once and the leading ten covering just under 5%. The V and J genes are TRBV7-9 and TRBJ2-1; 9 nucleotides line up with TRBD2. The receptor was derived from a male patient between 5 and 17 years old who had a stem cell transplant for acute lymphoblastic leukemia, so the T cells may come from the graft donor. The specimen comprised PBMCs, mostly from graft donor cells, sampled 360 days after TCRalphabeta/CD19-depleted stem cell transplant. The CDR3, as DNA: TGTGCCAGCAGCTTCCTAGCGGGGGAGCAGTTCTTC. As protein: CASSFLAGEQFF.